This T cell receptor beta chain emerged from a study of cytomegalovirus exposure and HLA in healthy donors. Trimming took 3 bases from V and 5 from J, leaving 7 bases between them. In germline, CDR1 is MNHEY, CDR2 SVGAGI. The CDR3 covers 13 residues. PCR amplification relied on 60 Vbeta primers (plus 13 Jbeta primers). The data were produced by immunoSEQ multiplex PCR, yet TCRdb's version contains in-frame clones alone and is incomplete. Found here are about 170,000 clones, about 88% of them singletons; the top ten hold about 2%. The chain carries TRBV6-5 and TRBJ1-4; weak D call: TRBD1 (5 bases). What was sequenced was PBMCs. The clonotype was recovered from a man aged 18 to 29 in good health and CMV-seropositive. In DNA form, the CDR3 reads TGTGCCAGCAGTTATCAGGGAAATGAAAAACTGTTTTTT. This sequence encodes CASSYQGNEKLFF.